Listed below are T cell receptor beta chains from one sample, sequenced in a study of T-cell reconstitution after alpha-beta-depleted transplantation in children. Via MiXCR, TCRdb re-called the PCR reads, giving one row per CDR3 protein. The sample lists about 580,000 distinct CDR3 sequences, roughly 24% seen once, with about 14% in the top ten. Specimen: PBMCs, mostly from graft donor cells, collected 360 days after TCRalphabeta/CD19-depleted stem cell transplant. The receptors originated from a boy younger than two who had a stem cell transplant for acute myeloid leukemia, so the T cells may come from the graft donor. CDR3s include the opening cysteine and the closing phenylalanine or tryptophan. Each record gives: V gene, J gene, D gene, clone size, CDR3 protein, CDR3 DNA. D genes are given only for firm matches. Expanded clones are given a class, and other clones once, few, many or no size at all.

>TRBV12-3/TRBV12-4|TRBJ1-5|NA|few
CASSFDLGLGYSNQPQHF
TGTGCCAGCAGTTTTGATTTAGGGTTGGGGTATAGCAATCAGCCCCAGCATTTT
>TRBV5-6|TRBJ2-5|NA|many
CASSLAGWRAEETQYF
TGTGCCAGCAGCTTGGCCGGGTGGAGGGCCGAAGAGACCCAGTACTTC
>TRBV28|TRBJ2-1|TRBD1|many
CASSSIGGSRFNEQFF
TGTGCCAGCAGTTCTATAGGGGGCTCCAGGTTCAATGAGCAGTTCTTC
>TRBV12-3/TRBV12-4|TRBJ1-5|NA|few
CASSSGPPDYSNQPQHF
TGTGCCAGCAGTTCCGGGCCCCCGGACTATAGCAATCAGCCCCAGCATTTT
>TRBV10-3|TRBJ2-5|NA|NA
CASTDDFSQTQYF
TGTGCCAGCACTGATGACTTCTCTCAGACCCAGTACTTC
>TRBV5-1|TRBJ2-5|NA|few
CASSQLTQVETQYF
TGCGCCAGCAGCCAGCTCACGCAAGTTGAGACCCAGTACTTC
>TRBV6-2/TRBV6-3|TRBJ1-2|TRBD1|once
CASRYAPGQGNYGYTF
TGTGCCAGCAGATACGCTCCGGGACAGGGTAACTATGGCTACACCTTC
>TRBV12-3/TRBV12-4|TRBJ1-1|NA|NA
CASSEGPQDTEAFF
TGTGCCAGCAGCGAGGGGCCCCAGGACACTGAAGCTTTCTTT
>TRBV6-5|TRBJ2-1|NA|few
CASSYSPTVSSYNEQFF
TGTGCCAGCAGTTACTCTCCGACAGTTAGCTCCTACAATGAGCAGTTCTTC
>TRBV28|TRBJ2-1|TRBD2|few
CASVSGGRGNEQFF
TGTGCCAGCGTTAGCGGGGGTCGGGGAAATGAGCAGTTCTTC
>TRBV10-3|TRBJ1-3|TRBD1|NA
CAINQQGTSGNTIYF
TGTGCCATCAATCAACAGGGGACGTCTGGAAACACCATATATTTT
>TRBV7-2|TRBJ2-1|TRBD2|few
CASSLAHGRGSYNEQFF
TGTGCCAGCAGCTTAGCCCATGGGCGGGGGTCCTACAATGAGCAGTTCTTC
>TRBV7-8|TRBJ2-7|NA|few
CASSFWGEPSPYEQYF
TGTGCCAGCAGCTTTTGGGGGGAACCTTCTCCCTACGAGCAGTACTTC
>TRBV11-2|TRBJ2-5|NA|NA
CASSRSGYETQYF
TGTGCCAGCAGCCGGTCAGGGTATGAGACCCAGTACTTC
>TRBV4-3|TRBJ2-7|TRBD1|NA
CASSPYSGGEQYF
TGCGCCAGCAGCCCATACTCAGGGGGCGAGCAGTACTTC
>TRBV5-1|TRBJ2-3|NA|NA
CASRFRDTDTQYF
TGCGCCAGCCGCTTCAGGGATACAGATACGCAGTATTTT
>TRBV29-1|TRBJ2-2|TRBD2|many
CSVVGGSNTGELFF
TGCAGCGTTGTCGGGGGGTCGAACACCGGGGAGCTGTTTTTT
>TRBV7-9|TRBJ2-3|NA|NA
CASSLAGRGGPNTQYF
TGTGCCAGCAGCTTAGCGGGCAGGGGGGGCCCGAATACGCAGTATTTT
>TRBV12-3/TRBV12-4|TRBJ2-5|TRBD1|few
CASGSRGHETQYF
TGTGCCAGCGGCTCCAGGGGGCACGAGACCCAGTACTTC
>TRBV20-1|TRBJ2-2|TRBD1|many
CSARDTGQGAGELFF
TGCAGTGCTAGGGATACTGGACAGGGTGCCGGGGAGCTGTTTTTT
>TRBV12-3/TRBV12-4|TRBJ2-1|NA|NA
CASSRSGASYNEQFF
TGTGCCAGCAGTCGTAGCGGTGCCTCCTACAATGAGCAGTTCTTC
>TRBV20-1|TRBJ2-3|NA|few
CSVWASGTDTQYF
TGCAGTGTTTGGGCTAGCGGCACAGATACGCAGTATTTT
>TRBV6-5|TRBJ1-5|NA|many
CASSYRQAQPQHF
TGTGCCAGCAGTTACCGGCAGGCTCAGCCCCAGCATTTT
>TRBV5-1|TRBJ2-3|TRBD2|many
CASSSIAGGTDTQYF
TGCGCCAGCAGCTCCATAGCGGGGGGCACAGATACGCAGTATTTT
>TRBV7-2|TRBJ2-1|NA|once
CASSYSAPYNEQFF
TGTGCCAGCAGCTACAGTGCCCCCTACAATGAGCAGTTCTTC
>TRBV7-6|TRBJ2-3|NA|once
CASSHPAGLGSTDTQYF
TGTGCCAGCAGCCACCCGGCCGGGCTAGGGAGCACAGATACGCAGTATTTT
>TRBV10-3|TRBJ2-7|TRBD1|many
CAIGTALYEQYF
TGTGCCATAGGGACAGCCCTTTACGAGCAGTACTTC
>TRBV7-9|TRBJ2-1|TRBD2|many
CASSWRGINNEQFF
TGTGCCAGCAGCTGGCGGGGGATTAACAATGAGCAGTTCTTC
>TRBV7-6|TRBJ2-1|NA|NA
CASRSGTTSYNEQFF
TGTGCCAGCAGATCCGGGACAACTTCCTACAATGAGCAGTTCTTC
>TRBV20-1|TRBJ2-3|NA|many
CSASRTEISTDTQYF
TGCAGTGCTTCCCGGACAGAAATAAGCACAGATACGCAGTATTTT
>TRBV12-3/TRBV12-4|TRBJ2-1|TRBD2|many
CASSLVGLGAQDEQFF
TGTGCCAGCAGTTTAGTGGGACTAGGGGCCCAGGATGAGCAGTTCTTC
>TRBV7-9|TRBJ1-1|NA|NA
CASSFVGERTEAFF
TGTGCCAGCAGCTTTGTCGGGGAGAGGACTGAAGCTTTCTTT
>TRBV4-3|TRBJ1-2|NA|many
CASSRGRDNYGYTF
TGCGCCAGCAGCCGGGGACGGGACAACTATGGCTACACCTTC
>TRBV7-2|TRBJ1-6|NA|few
CASSLTGPSSYNSPLHF
TGTGCCAGCAGCTTAACAGGGCCTAGCTCCTATAATTCACCCCTCCACTTT
>TRBV12-3/TRBV12-4|TRBJ2-1|NA|NA
CASSFEQQYKNEQFF
TGTGCCAGCAGTTTTGAACAGCAGTATAAAAATGAGCAGTTCTTC
>TRBV20-1|TRBJ1-6|TRBD1|NA
CSASPGQGNSPLHF
TGCAGTGCGTCCCCGGGACAGGGGAATTCACCCCTCCACTTT
>TRBV12-3/TRBV12-4|TRBJ1-6|NA|many
CASSRTGNSPLHF
TGTGCCAGCAGTCGTACAGGGAATTCACCCCTCCACTTT
>TRBV15|TRBJ2-1|TRBD2|few
CATSRDWGLASEQFF
TGTGCCACCAGCAGAGATTGGGGACTAGCTAGTGAGCAGTTCTTC
>TRBV20-1|TRBJ2-2|NA|NA
CCARARGAFTGELFF
TGCTGTGCTAGAGCCCGGGGGGCCTTCACCGGGGAGCTGTTTTTT
>TRBV4-3|TRBJ2-5|NA|many
CASSTLDRFGETQYF
TGCGCCAGCAGCACCCTAGACAGGTTCGGGGAGACCCAGTACTTC
>TRBV3-1|TRBJ2-1|TRBD2|many
CASSHGLAGGYNEQFF
TGTGCCAGCAGCCACGGACTAGCGGGGGGGTACAATGAGCAGTTCTTC
>TRBV29-1|TRBJ2-3|NA|NA
CSVGQLNTDTQYF
TGCAGCGTTGGCCAGTTGAACACAGATACGCAGTATTTT
>TRBV5-1|TRBJ2-3|NA|many
CASSLDGTTSDTQYF
TGCGCCAGCAGCTTGGACGGGACCACATCGGATACGCAGTATTTT
>TRBV4-1|TRBJ1-2|NA|many
CASSQGGGINYGYTF
TGCGCCAGCAGCCAAGGGGGCGGGATTAACTATGGCTACACCTTC
>TRBV6-2/TRBV6-3|TRBJ2-3|NA|many
CASSEPGLADTQYF
TGTGCCAGCAGTGAGCCGGGACTTGCAGATACGCAGTATTTT
>TRBV7-2|TRBJ2-7|TRBD1|many
CASSLGGTGYEQYF
TGTGCCAGCAGCTTAGGGGGGACAGGATACGAGCAGTACTTC
>TRBV6-2/TRBV6-3|TRBJ2-1|NA|many
CASRSDRQFF
TGTGCCAGCAGATCCGATCGGCAGTTCTTC
>TRBV12-3/TRBV12-4|TRBJ2-5|NA|many
CASSFRAVGRHVQETQYF
TGTGCCAGCAGTTTTCGGGCAGTGGGGAGGCATGTACAAGAGACCCAGTACTTC
>TRBV29-1|TRBJ2-3|NA|many
CSVEAAGRPDTQYF
TGCAGCGTTGAAGCGGCAGGGCGGCCAGATACGCAGTATTTT